The 23 T cell receptor beta chains given below trace back to one sample, sequenced in a study of T cell changes during pregnancy in multiple sclerosis. Sequencing was performed with immunoSEQ multiplex PCR; in TCRdb, only in-frame clones are kept and a portion is missing. This sample carries about 75,000 clones, approximately 95% of them seen once, and the ten largest clones take approximately 0.15%. This specimen consisted of CD4+ T cells from peripheral blood mononuclear cells, obtained after pregnancy. The receptors were gathered from a female donor with multiple sclerosis, enrolled in a pregnancy study.

The chain uses TRBV19 and TRBJ1-2, with a tentative D call TRBD1 (6 bases). The germline gives CDR1 LNHDA, CDR2 SQIVND (reference sequence). The CDR3 consists of 15 residues. V lost 6 bases and J 3 bases, leaving 17 bases between the germline ends. This chain's CDR3 is CASSPQGRGDYGYTF. For the CDR3, the DNA is TGTGCCAGTAGCCCACAGGGAAGGGGTGACTATGGCTACACCTTC.

This clone was recorded only once. CDR3 DNA: TGTGCCAGCAGCAAAGCGCTTGGGCAGAAAAACGCCTACGAGCAGTACTTC. As protein: CASSKALGQKNAYEQYF. This chain joins TRBV21-1 and TRBJ2-7; the table's D call TRBD1 went unverified against the DNA. TRBV21-1 is a listed pseudogene. CDR3 length: 17 residues.

The rearrangement joins TRBV19 to TRBJ2-7; TRBD2 aligns across 7 bases. The CDR3 is 12 amino acids. V lost 3 bases to trimming and J lost 6 bases; unmatched junction nucleotides: 2. Germline V lookup: CDR1 LNHDA, CDR2 SQIVND (reference sequence). The CDR3 loop reads CASSIPGGEQYF. The DNA for the CDR3 is TGTGCCAGTAGTATCCCGGGGGGCGAGCAGTACTTC. Full variable domain (remainder filled in from reference TRBV19 and TRBJ2-7): DGGITQSPKYLFRKEGQNVTLSCEQNLNHDAMYWYRQDPGQGLRLIYYSQIVNDFQKGDIAEGYSVSREKKESFPLTVTSAQKNPTAFYLCASSIPGGEQYFGPGTRLTVT.

The chain employs TRBV19 and TRBJ1-4; no firm D call. Germline V CDR1 and CDR2: LNHDA, SQIVND (reference sequence). This CDR3 is built from 15 residues. Trimming shortened V by 3 bases and J by 0 bases, and 8 bases separated the two germline ends. This chain's CDR3 is CASSIGGTTNEKLFF. In DNA, the CDR3 is TGTGCCAGTAGTATTGGCGGGACAACTAATGAAAAACTGTTTTTT.

The chain carries TRBV18 and TRBJ2-3; TRBD2 matches at 10 bases. The V and J ends lost 0 bases and 8 bases, in that order; junction bases with no gene match: 8. CDR3 size: 16 residues. Per the germline V gene, CDR1 is KGHSH and CDR2 is LQKENI. CDR3 nucleotide sequence: TGTGCCAGCTCACCACCGGGGACTAGCGATGGGGGTACGCAGTATTTT. The encoded protein is CASSPPGTSDGGTQYF.

Only one count was recorded for this clone. The chain recombines TRBV5-4 with TRBJ2-7; D remains ambiguous. Germline CDR1 SGHNT, CDR2 YYREEE (reference sequence). This CDR3 has 12 residues. The V gene lost 4 bases and the J gene lost 4 bases, with 9 bases spanning the gap. The CDR3, as DNA: TGTGCCAGCAGCCTCCCGGGTTACGAGCAGTACTTC. This codes for CASSLPGYEQYF.

The chain has TRBV5-4 and TRBJ1-2; maybe TRBD1 (6 bases). The V gene lost 5 bases and the J gene lost 1 base, with 12 bases spanning the gap. The CDR3 contains 14 residues. Germline CDR1 is SGHNT and CDR2 is YYREEE (reference sequence). CDR3 sequence (DNA): TGTGCCAGCAGGCCGGACAGAATTAACTATGGCTACACCTTC. Translation: CASRPDRINYGYTF.

The CDR3 region is CASSLRAGLGGEQYF. The DNA of the CDR3 is TGTGCCAGCAGTCTCAGGGCAGGCCTTGGGGGGGAGCAGTACTTC. The rearrangement uses TRBV6-6 and TRBJ2-7; a possible D gene is TRBD2 (6 bases). Germline CDR1 reads MNHNY; CDR2 reads SVGAGI (reference sequence). Trimming took off 5 bases at V and 7 bases at J, with 21 bases between the two ends. There are 15 residues in the CDR3.

This chain uses TRBV19 with TRBJ2-1, with 8 positions matching TRBD2. Unmatched junction bases numbered 12, after V lost 7 bases and J lost 7 bases. The CDR3 is made up of 15 amino acids. From germline, CDR1 is LNHDA and CDR2 SQIVND (reference sequence). The DNA of the CDR3 is TGTGCCAGTAATCACTTAGCGGGAAATCCGAATGAGCAGTTCTTC. Its translation: CASNHLAGNPNEQFF.

Remarks on this clone: One end of the junction fails to match germline, which may point to a read error. The chain employs TRBV30 and TRBJ2-5; D may be TRBD1 (5 bases). This CDR3 has 15 amino acids. CDR1 and CDR2 from the germline V gene are GTSNPN and SVGIG (reference sequence). The CDR3 sequence is CAWSVGAGVGEIQYF. Here the CDR3 DNA reads TGTGCCTGGAGTGTTGGGGCTGGGGTTGGAGAGATCCAGTACTTC.

This chain connects TRBV15 to TRBJ2-7; maybe TRBD2 (5 bases). Germline V CDR1 and CDR2: LNHNV, YYDKDF (reference sequence). The CDR3 is made up of 14 amino acids. V shed 1 base and J shed 2 bases, with 9 bases lying between them. The CDR3 bases are TGTGCCACCAGCAGAGCTGCGGGCACCTACGAGCAGTACTTC. Its protein is CATSRAAGTYEQYF. Together with reference TRBV15 and TRBJ2-7, the CDR3 gives the full variable domain: DAMVIQNPRYQVTQFGKPVTLSCSQTLNHNVMYWYQQKSSQAPKLLFHYYDKDFNNEADTPDNFQSRRPNTSFCFLDIRSPGLGDTAMYLCATSRAAGTYEQYFGPGTRLTVT.

This chain joins TRBV29-1 and TRBJ2-1; possible D gene TRBD2, 5 bases. The CDR3 covers 11 residues. The V end lost 5 bases, the J end lost 7 bases, and 9 bases lay between the germline ends. Germline CDR1 SQVTM, CDR2 ANQGSEA. CDR3 sequence reads: CSVFGENEQFF. The CDR3 DNA follows: TGCAGCGTTTTTGGGGAGAATGAGCAGTTCTTC.

DNA of the CDR3: TGTGCCAGCAGTGAAGCGAGGAGGGTTAACTATGGCTACACCTTC. As protein: CASSEARRVNYGYTF. The chain combines TRBV6-1 with TRBJ1-2; no clear D gene. Germline V gives CDR1 MNHNS, CDR2 SASEGT. V was clipped by 0 bases and J by 1 base, with 9 bases between them. This CDR3 region has 15 residues.

J is TRBJ2-1 and V is TRBV5-4, with D unclear. Per the germline V gene, CDR1 is SGHNT and CDR2 is YYREEE (reference sequence). V gave up 4 bases and J gave up 5 bases, with 19 bases separating them. CDR3 size: 16 residues. The CDR3 loop reads CASSVPSGQGNNEQFF. The CDR3 nucleotides are TGTGCCAGCAGCGTGCCTTCTGGGCAAGGCAACAATGAGCAGTTCTTC.

This chain links TRBV5-1 with TRBJ2-7; 8 bases fit TRBD1. Germline V gives CDR1 SGHRS, CDR2 YFSETQ. The CDR3 contains 15 residues. The trim removed 1 base at V and 2 bases at J, leaving 5 bases unmatched. The CDR3 nucleotides read TGCGCCAGCAGCTTGACCGACAGGGGCGCCTACGAGCAGTACTTC. Translating it yields CASSLTDRGAYEQYF.

The chain has TRBV7-9 and TRBJ2-3; D is uncertain. Trimming shortened V by 5 bases and J by 6 bases, and 15 bases separated the two germline ends. The CDR3 is 14 residues long. The germline CDR1 and CDR2 sequences are SEHNR and FQNEAQ (reference sequence). This CDR3 reads CASSPVSGTDTQYF. CDR3 DNA sequence: TGTGCCAGCAGCCCAGTCTCAGGAACGGATACGCAGTATTTT.

This rearrangement joins TRBV2 to TRBJ2-4; maybe TRBD2 (5 bases). CDR3 length: 15 residues. V lost 6 bases and J 7 bases, leaving 19 bases between the germline ends. From germline, CDR1 is SNHLY and CDR2 FYNNEI. CDR3 coding DNA: TGTGCCAGCAGCGCGACACCCCTGAGAGGGAACATTCAGTACTTC. Its protein product is CASSATPLRGNIQYF.

The chain couples TRBV4-1 to TRBJ2-1; possibly TRBD2 for D (6 bases). The V gene's germline CDR1 is MGHRA and CDR2 YSYEKL. V dropped 4 bases and J dropped 5 bases, with 15 bases sitting between them. CDR3 length equals 15 residues. This CDR3 is CASSPPGGGNNEQFF. The CDR3 DNA reads TGCGCCAGCAGCCCACCAGGTGGGGGGAACAATGAGCAGTTCTTC.

A note on this clone: One junction end disagrees with the germline gene, perhaps due to a read error. This chain connects TRBV6-5 to TRBJ1-2; 8 positions agree with TRBD1. The CDR3 loop spans 14 amino acids. The germline V gene has CDR1 MNHEY and CDR2 SVGAGI. The CDR3 reads CASSHGTGLYDYTF. The CDR3 DNA is TGTGCCAGCAGCCACGGGACAGGTCTCTATGACTACACCTTC.

The chain combines TRBV7-6 with TRBJ1-3; tentatively, D is TRBD1 (6 bases). The germline V and J ends were trimmed by 5 bases and 0 bases, with 11 bases remaining between them. Germline assignment: CDR1 SGHVS and CDR2 FNYEAQ. This CDR3 comprises 15 residues. The chain's CDR3 is CASSKTGPSGNTIYF. Here the CDR3 DNA reads TGTGCCAGCAGCAAAACAGGGCCCTCTGGAAACACCATATATTTT.

This clone appeared a few times. The chain couples TRBV30 to TRBJ1-1, with D possibly being TRBD1 (6 bases). Per the germline V gene, CDR1 is GTSNPN and CDR2 is SVGIG (reference sequence). The CDR3 covers 14 residues. Trimming shortened V by 3 bases and J by 1 base, and 12 bases separated the two germline ends. CDR3 nucleotide sequence: TGTGCCTGGAGCCCCAGGGGATGGAACACTGAAGCTTTCTTT. The encoded protein is CAWSPRGWNTEAFF.

The gene calls are TRBV5-1 and TRBJ2-2; maybe TRBD1 (6 bases). In germline, CDR1 is SGHRS, CDR2 YFSETQ. The CDR3 is 14 amino acids. V lost 4 bases, J lost 7 bases, and 14 bases lay in between. CDR3 protein: CASSLRTEGGELFF. The DNA of the CDR3 is TGCGCCAGCAGCCTCAGGACAGAAGGCGGGGAGCTGTTTTTT.

The gene calls are TRBV15 and TRBJ2-5; D is unresolved. Trimming shortened V by 1 base and J by 4 bases, and 7 bases separated the two germline ends. From germline, CDR1 is LNHNV and CDR2 YYDKDF (reference sequence). This CDR3 has 13 amino acids. CDR3 protein: CATSRGSRETQYF. The CDR3 nucleotides read TGTGCCACCAGCAGAGGGTCGCGAGAGACCCAGTACTTC.